This TCR beta chain emerged from a study of blood T cell repertoires in COVID-19. Study information: Material from acute and convalescent COVID-19 was sourced from the United States, Italy and Spain. In each case, the material was cDNA or gDNA derived from T cells, B-cell-depleted T cells, or PBMCs.

Per the study methods: Using reference gene primer amplification, nucleated cell counts were estimated. The repertoire was sequenced with immunoSEQ multiplex PCR; TCRdb's copy has only in-frame clones and lacks some. D and trimming come from the DNA, and the V and J calls and clone size come from that table. In the table there are about 61,000 clones, around four fifths of which are singletons. Germline assignment: CDR1 SGHRS and CDR2 YFSETQ. The CDR3 is made up of 16 amino acids. Trimming took off 4 bases at V and 6 bases at J, with 20 bases between the two ends. This clone was seen only a few times.

The chain recombines TRBV5-1 with TRBJ1-5; a possible D gene is TRBD1 (6 bases). The clonotype comes from a man in his 70s with acute or convalescent COVID-19. The material sequenced was peripheral blood. In nucleotides, the CDR3 is TGCGCCAGCAGCGACCCAGGAGGGGGGGCAGGTCAGCCCCAGCATTTT. This codes for CASSDPGGGAGQPQHF. Supplemented by reference TRBV5-1 and TRBJ1-5, the full variable domain reads KAGVTQTPRYLIKTRGQQVTLSCSPISGHRSVSWYQQTPGQGLQFLFEYFSETQRNKGNFPGRFSGRQFSNSRSEMNVSTLELGDSALYLCASSDPGGGAGQPQHFGDGTRLSIL.